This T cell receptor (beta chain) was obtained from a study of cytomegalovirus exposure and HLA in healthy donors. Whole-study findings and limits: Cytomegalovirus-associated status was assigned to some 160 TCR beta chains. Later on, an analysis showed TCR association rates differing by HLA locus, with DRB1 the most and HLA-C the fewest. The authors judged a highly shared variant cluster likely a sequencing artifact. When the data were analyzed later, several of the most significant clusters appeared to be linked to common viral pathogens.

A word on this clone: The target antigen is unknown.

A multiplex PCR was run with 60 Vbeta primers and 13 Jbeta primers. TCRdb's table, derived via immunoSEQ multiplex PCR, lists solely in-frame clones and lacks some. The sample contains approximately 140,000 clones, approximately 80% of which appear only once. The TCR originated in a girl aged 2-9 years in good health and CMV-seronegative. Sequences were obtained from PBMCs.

For the CDR3, the DNA is TGTGCCAGCAGCTTAGGGCGGGGGGGCGCCATAGATACGCAGTATTTT. Its protein is CASSLGRGGAIDTQYF. The chain employs TRBV7-2 and TRBJ2-3; 9 bases are a match to TRBD2. The length of the CDR3 is 16 residues. The germline CDR1 and CDR2 sequences are SGHTA and FQGNSA. With 1 base clipped from V and 5 bases from J, the junction kept 7 bases outside the gene matches.